These 10 T cell receptor beta chains came from one sample sequenced in a study of T-cell reconstitution after alpha-beta-depleted transplantation in children. Using unique molecular identifiers, the investigators prepared the TCRbeta library. Each CDR3 protein gets one entry after TCRdb re-called the PCR reads with MiXCR. The sample records about 980,000 distinct CDR3 sequences, around 30% being singletons. This sample comprised PBMCs, mostly from graft donor cells, obtained 360 days after TCRalphabeta/CD19-depleted stem cell transplant. Receptors originate from a boy less than two years old who had a stem cell transplant for SCID, so the T cells may come from the graft donor.

A few counts support this clonotype. J is TRBJ1-5 and V is TRBV12-3 or TRBV12-4, with 7 nucleotides matching TRBD1. This CDR3 is 14 amino acids long. J lost 8 bases, V lost 6 bases, and 10 bases had no gene match. CDR3 amino acids: CASRETGTDKPQHF. DNA of the CDR3: TGTGCCAGCAGAGAAACCGGGACAGACAAGCCCCAGCATTTT.

V and J are TRBV6-1 and TRBJ1-2; D is unclear. Per germline, CDR1 MNHNS and CDR2 SASEGT. The CDR3 sequence is 18 residues long. Trimming removed 5 bases at V and 4 bases at J, with 26 bases between. In DNA, the CDR3 is TGTGCCAGCAGTCCCCAAATAGCCGTCGGGCCACGCGGCTATGGCTACACCTTC. It specifies CASSPQIAVGPRGYGYTF.

This clonotype showed up just a few times. The chain combines TRBV4-2 with TRBJ2-3; 10 bases map to TRBD1. Trimming cost V 4 bases and J 1 base; bases outside gene matches: 8. Germline V gene data show CDR1 as LGHNA and CDR2 as YNFKEQ. The CDR3 is 17 amino acids. As DNA, the CDR3 is TGTGCCAGCAGCCTAGGACAGGGGGAGTCTCGCACAGATACGCAGTATTTT. Translated: CASSLGQGESRTDTQYF.

The V and J genes are TRBV10-2 and TRBJ2-3; 8 positions match TRBD2. CDR3 size: 15 residues. V lost 3 bases to trimming and J lost 4 bases; unmatched junction nucleotides: 6. Germline CDR1 WSHSY, CDR2 SAAADI. DNA for the CDR3: TGCGCCAGCAGTGATAGCGGGGTTCGGCCAGATACGCAGTATTTT. Its translation is CASSDSGVRPDTQYF.

The CDR3 region is CASSFVPRIQETQYF. The CDR3 nucleotides read TGTGCCAGCAGCTTCGTCCCCAGGATCCAAGAGACCCAGTACTTC. This chain connects TRBV5-5 to TRBJ2-5; D is unresolved. Germline V gene lookup returns CDR1 SGHKS and CDR2 YYEKEE (reference sequence). The CDR3 sequence is 15 residues long. Deletions cut 2 bases from V and 1 base from J, with 12 bases between.

This clonotype was counted a single time. The chain has TRBV4-1 and TRBJ1-1, with D possibly TRBD1 on 6 matching bases. This CDR3 has 15 amino acids. V was trimmed by 2 bases and J by 4 bases, leaving 14 bases between them. Germline CDR1 and CDR2: MGHRA and YSYEKL. The CDR3 reads CASSQLETGSTEAFF. The CDR3 coding sequence is TGCGCCAGCAGCCAACTGGAAACAGGGAGCACTGAAGCTTTCTTT.

This clonotype appeared a few times. The chain links TRBV6-1 to TRBJ2-3, with TRBD1 identical over 10 bases. The CDR3 is made up of 16 amino acids. V shed 6 bases, J shed 4 bases, and the junction held 10 bases outside the gene matches. From germline, CDR1 is MNHNS and CDR2 SASEGT. CDR3 sequence: CASSPLRTGGSDTQYF. In nucleotides, the CDR3 is TGTGCCAGCAGCCCCCTTCGGACAGGGGGTTCAGATACGCAGTATTTT.

V gene TRBV2 combines with J gene TRBJ1-1; 8 positions agree with TRBD1. This CDR3 is built from 17 residues. The germline V gene has CDR1 SNHLY and CDR2 FYNNEI. Unmatched junction bases numbered 13, after V lost 6 bases and J lost 1 base. The CDR3 reads CASSPRQGRKGNTEAFF. The CDR3 bases are TGTGCCAGCAGCCCTAGACAGGGGAGGAAGGGGAACACTGAAGCTTTCTTT.

The chain couples TRBV19 to TRBJ2-7; tentative D call: TRBD1 (5 bases). V lost 3 bases and J lost 5, with 17 bases in between. This CDR3 is built from 15 residues. Germline V lookup: CDR1 LNHDA, CDR2 SQIVND (reference sequence). CDR3 bases: TGTGCCAGTAGTATGGGGCAGGTTAGCCGAAACGAGCAGTACTTC. Translation: CASSMGQVSRNEQYF.

This clonotype has a handful of counts. The chain has TRBV7-9 and TRBJ2-1; a possible D gene is TRBD2 (6 bases). The CDR3 is 16 amino acids. Germline lookup yields CDR1 SEHNR and CDR2 FQNEAQ (reference sequence). Trimming removed 3 bases from V and 2 bases from J, with 14 bases in between. The CDR3 DNA reads TGTGCCAGCAGCTTTATCCCAGGAGGGCCCTACAATGAGCAGTTCTTC. This sequence encodes CASSFIPGGPYNEQFF.